Below, one T cell receptor beta chain is given with its context. The data are from a study of T cell responses to AZD1222 COVID-19 vaccine. Assay used: immunoSEQ multiplex PCR; TCRdb lists only in-frame clones, some missing. Among 100,000 or so clones listed, approximately 90% were seen once. Sequencing used peripheral blood, obtained on day 0 of AZD1222 vaccination. The clonotype was recovered from an adult in good health.

CDR3 DNA sequence: TGTGCCAGCAGTTTCAGACAGGAGAATTCACCCCTCCACTTT. Its protein product is CASSFRQENSPLHF. This chain joins TRBV6-5 and TRBJ1-6; TRBD1 is a possible D gene (6 bases). The CDR3 loop spans 14 amino acids. Trimming pared 4 bases from V and 7 bases from J, leaving 11 bases between. CDR1 is MNHEY and CDR2 is SVGAGI in the germline V gene.